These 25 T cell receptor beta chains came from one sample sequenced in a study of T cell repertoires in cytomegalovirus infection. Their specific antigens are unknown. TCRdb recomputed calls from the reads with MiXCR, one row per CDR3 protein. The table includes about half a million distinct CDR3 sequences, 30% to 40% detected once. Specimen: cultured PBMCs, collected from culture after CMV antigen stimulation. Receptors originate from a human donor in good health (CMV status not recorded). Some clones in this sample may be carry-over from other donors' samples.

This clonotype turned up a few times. CDR3 sequence: CSAREAVTDTQYF. The DNA of the CDR3 is TGCAGTGCTAGAGAAGCCGTCACAGATACGCAGTATTTT. This chain connects TRBV20-1 to TRBJ2-3; the D is unclear. CDR1 DFQATT and CDR2 SNEGSKA come from the germline V gene (reference sequence). Between the trimmed V and J ends, which lost 0 bases and 2 bases, there was a span of 6 bases. The CDR3 is made up of 13 amino acids.

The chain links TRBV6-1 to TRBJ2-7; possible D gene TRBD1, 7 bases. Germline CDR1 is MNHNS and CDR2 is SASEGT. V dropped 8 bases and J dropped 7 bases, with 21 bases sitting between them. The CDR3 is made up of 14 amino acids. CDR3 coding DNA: TGTGCCAGCGAGCCCGTACCCCAGGGGGGTGAGCAGTACTTC. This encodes CASEPVPQGGEQYF.

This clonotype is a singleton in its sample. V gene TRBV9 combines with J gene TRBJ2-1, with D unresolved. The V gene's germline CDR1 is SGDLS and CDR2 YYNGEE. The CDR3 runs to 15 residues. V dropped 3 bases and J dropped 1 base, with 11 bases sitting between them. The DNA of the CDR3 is TGTGCCAGCAGCGGAGATCTAGGATCCTACAATGAGCAGTTCTTC. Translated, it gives CASSGDLGSYNEQFF. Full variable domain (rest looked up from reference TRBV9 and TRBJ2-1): DSGVTQTPKHLITATGQRVTLRCSPRSGDLSVYWYQQSLDQGLQFLIQYYNGEERAKGNILERFSAQQFPDLHSELNLSSLELGDSALYFCASSGDLGSYNEQFFGPGTRLTVL.

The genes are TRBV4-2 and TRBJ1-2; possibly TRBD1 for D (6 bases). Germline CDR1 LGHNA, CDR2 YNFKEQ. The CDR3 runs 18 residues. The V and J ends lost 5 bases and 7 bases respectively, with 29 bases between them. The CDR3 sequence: CASSYNMDPGHFHFGYTF. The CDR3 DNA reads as TGTGCCAGCAGCTACAATATGGATCCGGGACACTTTCATTTTGGCTACACCTTC.

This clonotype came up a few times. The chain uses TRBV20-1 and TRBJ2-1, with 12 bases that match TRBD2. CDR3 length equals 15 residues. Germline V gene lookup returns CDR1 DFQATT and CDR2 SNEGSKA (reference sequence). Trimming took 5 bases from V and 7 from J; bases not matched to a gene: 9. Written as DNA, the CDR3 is TGCAGTGCTGTCCAACTAGCGGGAGGACAGAATGAGCAGTTCTTC. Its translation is CSAVQLAGGQNEQFF.

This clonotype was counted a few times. The chain's CDR3 is CASSLLRVGGYTF. CDR3 coding DNA: TGCGCCAGCAGCCTTCTTAGGGTAGGCGGCTACACCTTC. The rearrangement uses TRBV4-3 and TRBJ1-2; D unresolved. V dropped 4 bases and J dropped 8 bases, with 14 bases sitting between them. The CDR3 has 13 residues. Germline V lookup: CDR1 LGHNA, CDR2 YSLEER.

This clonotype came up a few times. The CDR3 protein is CASRIQGEDIQYF. The CDR3 region has the DNA TGTGCCAGCAGGATACAGGGTGAGGACATTCAGTACTTC. The chain joins TRBV7-2 to TRBJ2-4, with D perhaps matching TRBD1 (6 bases). Germline assignment: CDR1 SGHTA and CDR2 FQGNSA. The CDR3 sequence is 13 residues long. Trimming pared 6 bases from V and 8 bases from J, leaving 14 bases between.

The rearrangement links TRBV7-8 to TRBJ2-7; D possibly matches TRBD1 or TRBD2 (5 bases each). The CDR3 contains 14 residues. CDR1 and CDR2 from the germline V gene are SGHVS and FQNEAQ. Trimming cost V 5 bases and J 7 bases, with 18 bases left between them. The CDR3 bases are TGTGCCAGCAGCCCCGGGGCACCGGGTGTGGAGCAGTACTTC. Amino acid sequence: CASSPGAPGVEQYF.

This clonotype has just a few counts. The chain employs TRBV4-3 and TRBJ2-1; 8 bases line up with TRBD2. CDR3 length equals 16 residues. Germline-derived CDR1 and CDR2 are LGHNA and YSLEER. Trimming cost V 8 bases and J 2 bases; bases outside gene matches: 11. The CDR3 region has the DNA TGCGCCAGCGGGGCTATCGGGAGGGCCCCCTACAATGAGCAGTTCTTC. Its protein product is CASGAIGRAPYNEQFF.

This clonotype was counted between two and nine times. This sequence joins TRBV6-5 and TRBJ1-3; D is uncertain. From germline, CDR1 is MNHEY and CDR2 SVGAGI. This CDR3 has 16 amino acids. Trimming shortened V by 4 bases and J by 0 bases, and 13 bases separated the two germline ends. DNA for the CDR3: TGTGCCAGCAGTTTGGTCATGTCAGGCTCTGGAAACACCATATATTTT. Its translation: CASSLVMSGSGNTIYF.

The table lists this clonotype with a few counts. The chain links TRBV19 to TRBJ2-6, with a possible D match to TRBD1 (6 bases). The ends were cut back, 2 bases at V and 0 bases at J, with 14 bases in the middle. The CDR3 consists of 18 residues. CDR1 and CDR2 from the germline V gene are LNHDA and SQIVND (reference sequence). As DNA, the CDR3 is TGTGCCAGTAGTATACAAGGACAGCGATCCTCTGGGGCCAACGTCCTGACTTTC. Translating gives CASSIQGQRSSGANVLTF.

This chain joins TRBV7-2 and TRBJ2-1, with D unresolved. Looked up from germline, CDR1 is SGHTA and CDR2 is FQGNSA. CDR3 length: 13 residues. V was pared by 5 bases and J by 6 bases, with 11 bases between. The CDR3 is CASSLGWGNEQFF. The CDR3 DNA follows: TGTGCCAGCAGCCTCGGATGGGGCAATGAGCAGTTCTTC.

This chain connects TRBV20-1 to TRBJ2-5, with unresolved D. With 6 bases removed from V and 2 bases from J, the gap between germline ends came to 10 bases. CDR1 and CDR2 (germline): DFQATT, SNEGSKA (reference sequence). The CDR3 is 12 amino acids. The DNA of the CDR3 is TGCAGTGCCAGACATCTTCAAGAGACCCAGTACTTC. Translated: CSARHLQETQYF.

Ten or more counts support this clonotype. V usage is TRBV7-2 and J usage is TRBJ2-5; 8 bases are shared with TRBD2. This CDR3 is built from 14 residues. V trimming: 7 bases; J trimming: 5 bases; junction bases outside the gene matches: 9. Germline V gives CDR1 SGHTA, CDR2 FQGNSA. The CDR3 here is CASTERGLWETQYF. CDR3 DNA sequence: TGTGCCAGCACTGAGCGGGGGTTATGGGAGACCCAGTACTTC.

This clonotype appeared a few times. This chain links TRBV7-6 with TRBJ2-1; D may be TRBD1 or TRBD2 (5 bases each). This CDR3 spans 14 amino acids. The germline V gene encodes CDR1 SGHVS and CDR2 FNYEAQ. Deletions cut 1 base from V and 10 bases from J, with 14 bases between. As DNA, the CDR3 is TGTGCCAGCAGCTTAGTCCGCCAGGGCGGGGAGCAGTTCTTC. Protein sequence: CASSLVRQGGEQFF.

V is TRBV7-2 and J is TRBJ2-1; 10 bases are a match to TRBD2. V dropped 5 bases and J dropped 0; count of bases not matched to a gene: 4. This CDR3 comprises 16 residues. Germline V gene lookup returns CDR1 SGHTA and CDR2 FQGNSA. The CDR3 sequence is CASSHPSGSSYNEQFF. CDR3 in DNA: TGTGCCAGCAGCCACCCTAGCGGGAGCTCCTACAATGAGCAGTTCTTC.

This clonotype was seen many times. CDR3 sequence: CASSLALGRTDTQYF. The CDR3 DNA reads TGTGCCAGCAGCTTAGCATTAGGCCGCACAGATACGCAGTATTTT. The genes are TRBV7-8 and TRBJ2-3; D is unresolved. CDR1 and CDR2 from the germline V gene are SGHVS and FQNEAQ. The CDR3 is 15 residues long. Trimming removed 0 bases from V and 1 base from J, with 8 bases in between. The whole variable domain, remainder taken from reference TRBV7-8 and TRBJ2-3, is GAGVSQSPRYKVAKRGQDVALRCDPISGHVSLFWYQQALGQGPEFLTYFQNEAQLDKSGLPSDRFFAERPEGSVSTLKIQRTQQEDSAVYLCASSLALGRTDTQYFGPGTRLTVL.

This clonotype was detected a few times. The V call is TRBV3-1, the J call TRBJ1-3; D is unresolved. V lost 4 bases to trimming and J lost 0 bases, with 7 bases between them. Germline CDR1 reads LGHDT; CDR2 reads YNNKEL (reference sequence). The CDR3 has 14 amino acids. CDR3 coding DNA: TGTGCCAGCAGCCCTCAGCTCTCTGGAAACACCATATATTTT. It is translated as CASSPQLSGNTIYF.

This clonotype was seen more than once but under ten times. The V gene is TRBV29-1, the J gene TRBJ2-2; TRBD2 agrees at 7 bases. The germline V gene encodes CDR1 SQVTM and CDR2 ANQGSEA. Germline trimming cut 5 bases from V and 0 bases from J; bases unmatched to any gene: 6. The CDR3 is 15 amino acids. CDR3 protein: CSVLAGTTNTGELFF. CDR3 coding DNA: TGCAGCGTTTTAGCCGGGACTACGAACACCGGGGAGCTGTTTTTT.

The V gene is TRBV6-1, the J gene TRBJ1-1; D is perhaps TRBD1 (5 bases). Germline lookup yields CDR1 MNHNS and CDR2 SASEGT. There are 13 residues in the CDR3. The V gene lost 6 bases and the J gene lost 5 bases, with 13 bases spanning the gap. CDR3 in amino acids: CASSPEKGTEAFF. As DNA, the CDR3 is TGTGCCAGCAGCCCTGAAAAGGGGACTGAAGCTTTCTTT.

The CDR3 region is CASSLVSADSPLHF. The CDR3 nucleotides are TGTGCCAGCAGTTTAGTGTCCGCGGATTCACCCCTCCACTTT. The chain combines TRBV27 with TRBJ1-6; no reliable D call. Trimming took off 2 bases at V and 8 bases at J, with 10 bases between the two ends. Germline CDR1 reads MNHEY; CDR2 reads SMNVEV (reference sequence). The length of the CDR3 is 14 residues.

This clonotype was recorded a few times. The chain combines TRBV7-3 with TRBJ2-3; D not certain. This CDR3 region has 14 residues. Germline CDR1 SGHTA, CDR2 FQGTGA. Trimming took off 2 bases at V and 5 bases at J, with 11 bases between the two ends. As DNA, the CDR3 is TGTGCCAGCAGCTTAGGTAGCTCGGGAGATACGCAGTATTTT. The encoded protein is CASSLGSSGDTQYF.

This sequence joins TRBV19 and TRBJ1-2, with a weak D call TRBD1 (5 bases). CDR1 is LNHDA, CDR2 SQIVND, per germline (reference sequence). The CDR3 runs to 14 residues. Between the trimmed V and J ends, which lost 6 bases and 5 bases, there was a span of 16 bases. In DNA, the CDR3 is TGTGCCAGTAGGCCTACGGGGGAGGAATATGGCTACACCTTC. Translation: CASRPTGEEYGYTF.

The CDR3 nucleotides read TGCGCCAGCAGCCCCGCGCCGGGAGGGCCCTCTCTAGATACGCAGTATTTT. Amino acid sequence: CASSPAPGGPSLDTQYF. The chain recombines TRBV4-3 with TRBJ2-3; TRBD2 agrees at 8 bases. Trimming removed 4 bases from V and 5 bases from J; junction bases left unmatched: 14. Germline values: CDR1 LGHNA, CDR2 YSLEER. CDR3 size: 17 residues.

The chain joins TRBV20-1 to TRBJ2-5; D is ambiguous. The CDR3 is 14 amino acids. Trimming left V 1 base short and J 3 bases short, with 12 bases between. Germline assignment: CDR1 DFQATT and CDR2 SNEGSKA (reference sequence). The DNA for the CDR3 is TGCAGTGCTAGAGGGGTAAGGGCCGAAGAGACCCAGTACTTC. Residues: CSARGVRAEETQYF.